What follows are 24 T cell receptor beta chains derived from one specimen sequenced in a study of graft-versus-host responses after intestinal transplantation. Using immunoSEQ multiplex PCR, the repertoire was profiled, and TCRdb retains in-frame clones only, with some absent. The sample records about 45,000 clones, 75% to 95% being singletons. Material: PBMCs, obtained 524 days after transplant. The receptors shown here come from a human patient who received an intestinal transplant, so some T cells may come from the graft donor.

CDR3 DNA: TGTGCCAGCAGTTTATTCCCTGGACGGAATGAAAAACTGTTTTTT. Its translation is CASSLFPGRNEKLFF. The chain has TRBV27 and TRBJ1-4; no firm D call. V gave up 1 base and J gave up 5 bases, with 11 bases separating them. Germline CDR1 MNHEY, CDR2 SMNVEV (reference sequence). CDR3 length equals 15 residues.

The V call is TRBV21-1, the J call TRBJ2-2; the listed D gene, TRBD1, was not tested against the DNA. TRBV21-1 corresponds to a pseudogene. The CDR3 is made up of 17 amino acids. The CDR3 sequence: CASSKGRRTPKHGELFF. CDR3 sequence (DNA): TGTGCCAGCAGCAAAGGGCGGCGGACACCAAAGCACGGGGAGCTGTTTTTT.

V is TRBV4-3 and J is TRBJ2-5, with TRBD2 matching 7 bases. The CDR3 loop spans 15 amino acids. With V trimmed by 0 bases and J by 3 bases, 4 bases remained unmatched. The V gene's germline CDR1 is LGHNA and CDR2 YSLEER. The DNA for the CDR3 is TGCGCCAGCAGCCAAGACGGCGCGGGAGAAGAGACCCAGTACTTC. It is translated as CASSQDGAGEETQYF.

This clone is a singleton in its sample. V is TRBV4-3 and J is TRBJ2-7; 7 positions agree with TRBD1. This CDR3 has 14 residues. Germline CDR1 and CDR2: LGHNA and YSLEER. With 4 bases clipped from V and 3 bases from J, the junction kept 6 bases outside the gene matches. Here the CDR3 reads CASSLRQGYYEQYF. The CDR3 coding sequence is TGCGCCAGCAGCCTAAGACAGGGTTACTACGAGCAGTACTTC.

This clone was observed a handful of times. The V gene is TRBV15, the J gene TRBJ1-1; 8 bases agree with TRBD1. Germline-derived CDR1 and CDR2 are LNHNV and YYDKDF (reference sequence). The trim removed 5 bases at V and 1 base at J, leaving 6 bases unmatched. This CDR3 has 15 amino acids. The CDR3 DNA reads as TGTGCCACCAGCGACAGACAGGGGTGGAACACTGAAGCTTTCTTT. Its protein is CATSDRQGWNTEAFF.

The V gene is TRBV6-5, the J gene TRBJ2-7; 9 positions agree with TRBD1. This CDR3 contains 15 residues. The junction had 5 bases not matched to a gene; V was cut back by 2 bases and J by 3 bases. The germline gives CDR1 MNHEY, CDR2 SVGAGI. CDR3 bases: TGTGCCAGCAGTTACGGACAGGGGAGCCACTACGAGCAGTACTTC. Its translation is CASSYGQGSHYEQYF.

The V call is TRBV10-1, the J call TRBJ2-1, with D tentatively TRBD2 (5 bases). Germline CDR1 and CDR2: WNHNN and SYGVQD (reference sequence). The V and J ends lost 8 bases and 3 bases respectively, with 11 bases between them. CDR3 length: 13 amino acids. CDR3 amino acids: CASRRTLYNEQFF. CDR3 DNA sequence: TGCGCCAGCCGAAGGACTCTCTACAATGAGCAGTTCTTC.

This rearrangement joins TRBV6-5 to TRBJ1-4; the D is unclear. V was clipped by 6 bases and J by 0 bases, with 5 bases between them. CDR1 and CDR2 from the germline V gene are MNHEY and SVGAGI. This CDR3 has 13 residues. CDR3 in amino acids: CASRDATNEKLFF. The CDR3 DNA follows: TGTGCCAGCAGGGATGCAACTAATGAAAAACTGTTTTTT.

This chain joins TRBV11-2 and TRBJ1-4; D uncertain. CDR3 size: 15 residues. The V end lost 0 bases, the J end lost 1 base, and 6 bases lay between the germline ends. Germline V lookup: CDR1 SGHAT, CDR2 FQNNGV. CDR3: CASSLDRLTNEKLFF. The CDR3 DNA sequence: TGTGCCAGCAGCTTAGATCGGCTAACTAATGAAAAACTGTTTTTT.

The V and J genes are TRBV7-9 and TRBJ2-2; 9 bases fit TRBD2. This CDR3 has 17 residues. CDR1 and CDR2 from the germline V gene are SEHNR and FQNEAQ (reference sequence). V lost 4 bases and J lost 3; bases outside the gene matches: 9. The CDR3 DNA reads TGTGCCAGCAGCTCCCCCTTGGGCGGGAGGGACACCGGGGAGCTGTTTTTT. This translates into CASSSPLGGRDTGELFF.

Written as DNA, the CDR3 is TGTGCCAGCAGCCTAAGCCCAGGGGGCAATGAAAAACTGTTTTTT. Translating gives CASSLSPGGNEKLFF. V gene TRBV7-9 combines with J gene TRBJ1-4, with 8 bases that match TRBD1. The CDR3 spans 15 residues. Germline V gives CDR1 SEHNR, CDR2 FQNEAQ (reference sequence). V dropped 5 bases and J dropped 5; count of bases not matched to a gene: 7.

The chain links TRBV28 to TRBJ1-2; D remains ambiguous. This CDR3 has 14 residues. The ends were cut back, 3 bases at V and 2 bases at J, with 10 bases in the middle. Germline CDR1 and CDR2: MDHEN and SYDVKM. The CDR3 spells CASSFGVTNYGYTF. The CDR3 DNA reads TGTGCCAGCAGTTTCGGGGTCACCAACTATGGCTACACCTTC.

The chain uses TRBV4-2 and TRBJ1-6, with a weak D call TRBD1 (6 bases). The germline gives CDR1 LGHNA, CDR2 YNFKEQ. V was trimmed by 2 bases and J by 9 bases, leaving 20 bases between them. CDR3 length: 17 amino acids. CDR3 sequence: CASSQLDSALGTSPLHF. CDR3 nucleotide sequence: TGTGCCAGCAGCCAACTGGACAGTGCCTTGGGCACTTCACCCCTCCACTTT.

The chain links TRBV7-2 to TRBJ2-3, with a possible D match to TRBD1 (6 bases). Trimming removed 1 base from V and 4 bases from J, with 12 bases in between. This CDR3 has 15 amino acids. Germline-derived CDR1 and CDR2 are SGHTA and FQGNSA. The CDR3 DNA is TGTGCCAGCAGCTTAGACCGCTACAGGGCAGATACGCAGTATTTT. It translates to CASSLDRYRADTQYF.

The gene calls are TRBV4-1 and TRBJ2-5; D not certain. The length of the CDR3 is 13 residues. The V gene's germline CDR1 is MGHRA and CDR2 YSYEKL. The V end lost 1 base, the J end lost 5 bases, and 8 bases lay between the germline ends. The DNA of the CDR3 is TGCGCCAGCAGCCAAGCAATACCGGAGACCCAGTACTTC. Residues: CASSQAIPETQYF.

The chain's CDR3 is CASSEAPMETQYF. CDR3 DNA: TGTGCCAGCAGTGAAGCCCCGATGGAGACCCAGTACTTC. J is TRBJ2-5 and V is TRBV2; D not resolved. Trimming stripped 0 bases from V and 5 bases from J, with 7 bases between. The CDR3 spans 13 residues. The germline CDR1 and CDR2 sequences are SNHLY and FYNNEI. The full variable domain, with the rest looked up from reference TRBV2 and TRBJ2-5, is EPEVTQTPSHQVTQMGQEVILRCVPISNHLYFYWYRQILGQKVEFLVSFYNNEISEKSEIFDDQFSVERPDGSNFTLKIRSTKLEDSAMYFCASSEAPMETQYFGPGTRLLVL.

The V gene is TRBV7-2, the J gene TRBJ1-1; D unclear. V was pared by 4 bases and J by 6 bases, with 9 bases between. This CDR3 has 12 amino acids. Germline V lookup: CDR1 SGHTA, CDR2 FQGNSA. The CDR3 loop reads CASSSLGPEAFF. The CDR3 bases are TGTGCCAGCAGCTCCTTAGGACCTGAAGCTTTCTTT.

The V and J genes are TRBV18 and TRBJ2-7; TRBD2 aligns across 11 bases. Germline V gives CDR1 KGHSH, CDR2 LQKENI. V was clipped by 6 bases and J by 1 base; unmatched bases: 14. The CDR3 spans 18 residues. CDR3 amino acids: CASSARLGRLAGSYEQYF. CDR3 nucleotides: TGTGCCAGCTCGGCGAGGTTAGGAAGACTAGCGGGATCCTACGAGCAGTACTTC.

The chain recombines TRBV28 with TRBJ2-1, with 12 nucleotides matching TRBD2. J gave up 0 bases and V 2 bases, and 14 bases lay outside the gene matches. This CDR3 is built from 21 residues. Germline V lookup: CDR1 MDHEN, CDR2 SYDVKM. In DNA, the CDR3 is TGTGCCAGCAGTTTACTGGCCGGGACTAGCGGGCCTATAAGCTCCTACAATGAGCAGTTCTTC. Translated, it gives CASSLLAGTSGPISSYNEQFF.

This clone was counted a single time. This rearrangement joins TRBV9 to TRBJ2-3, with D perhaps TRBD1 or TRBD2 (6 bases each). The V end lost 3 bases, the J end lost 3 bases, and 17 bases lay between the germline ends. The CDR3 totals 16 residues. CDR1 and CDR2 (germline): SGDLS, YYNGEE. CDR3 sequence (DNA): TGTGCCAGCAGCGCCGAGGGGGTAGCGGTGACAGATACGCAGTATTTT. It codes for CASSAEGVAVTDTQYF.

The gene calls are TRBV5-4 and TRBJ2-7; 12 bases fit TRBD2. This CDR3 spans 18 amino acids. The J segment lost 7 bases and the V segment lost 1 base, leaving 15 bases of the junction unmatched. Germline V CDR1 and CDR2: SGHNT, YYREEE (reference sequence). CDR3 nucleotides: TGTGCCAGCAGCTTGCGGGGGCTCGGCCTAGCGGGAGGGAGGGAGCAGTACTTC. Amino acids: CASSLRGLGLAGGREQYF.

The V gene is TRBV7-2, the J gene TRBJ2-1, with TRBD2 matching over 11 bases. Trimming cost V 4 bases and J 11 bases; bases outside gene matches: 7. The CDR3 length is 14 residues. Germline-derived CDR1 and CDR2 are SGHTA and FQGNSA. The CDR3 nucleotides read TGTGCCAGCAGCTCTCCGGGACTAGCGGTAAAGCAGTTCTTC. Amino acids: CASSSPGLAVKQFF.

The rearrangement uses TRBV7-3 and TRBJ2-1, with 9 bases aligning to TRBD1. Per germline, CDR1 SGHTA and CDR2 FQGTGA. CDR3 length: 16 amino acids. Trimming removed 6 bases from V and 6 bases from J; junction bases left unmatched: 12. CDR3 amino acids: CASSKDRGGSLNEQFF. CDR3 nucleotide sequence: TGTGCCAGCAGTAAGGACAGGGGAGGGAGTCTCAATGAGCAGTTCTTC.

As DNA, the CDR3 is TGTGCCACCGGTGCATACCGGGACAGGGTGACCTATGGCTACACCTTC. Encoded protein: CATGAYRDRVTYGYTF. V is TRBV15 and J is TRBJ1-2, with TRBD1 identical over 9 bases. CDR3 length: 16 amino acids. Germline CDR1 is LNHNV and CDR2 is YYDKDF (reference sequence). The V and J ends lost 8 bases and 4 bases, in that order; junction bases with no gene match: 14.